The text below deals with one T cell receptor beta chain. Its antigen is not known. These data come from a study of yellow fever vaccine responses in identical twins. In TCRdb, the RT-PCR reads were re-called with MiXCR into one record per CDR3 protein. In the table there are 3,000 to 4,000 distinct CDR3 sequences, approximately 71% of which are singletons. General study points: Twins' T cell vaccine responses reportedly looked partly convergent, partly personalized.

Trimming took 3 bases from V and 9 from J; bases not matched to a gene: 3. The CDR3 runs 14 residues. The V gene's germline CDR1 is LNHNV and CDR2 YYDKDF (reference sequence). The sample here was T cells from blood (PBMCs), unsorted or a sorted subset (not recorded which), taken before or after yellow fever vaccination (not recorded which). This clonotype was obtained from a woman aged 18 to 35 who received the yellow fever vaccine. V gene TRBV15 combines with J gene TRBJ1-6; 9 bases map to TRBD1. CDR3 residues: CATSRDRGPSPLHF. The CDR3 nucleotides are TGTGCCACCAGCAGGGACAGGGGTCCTTCACCCCTCCACTTT.